This T cell receptor (beta chain) was profiled in a study of blood T cell repertoires in COVID-19. About the study: The analysed material was cDNA or gDNA that came from T cells, B-cell-depleted T cells, or PBMCs.

Trimming took 4 bases from V and 2 from J, leaving 9 bases between them. This CDR3 comprises 13 residues. The repertoire was sequenced with immunoSEQ multiplex PCR; TCRdb's copy has only in-frame clones and lacks some. The sample consists of fewer than 200,000 clones, 75% to 85% of them appearing once. Sequencing was performed on peripheral blood. The J gene is TRBJ2-7, the V gene TRBV12-3 or TRBV12-4; maybe TRBD1 (6 bases). The clonotype comes from a woman between 40 and 50 years old with COVID-19, enrolled during active disease. CDR3 nucleotide sequence: TGTGCCAGCAGTTCCGGGACAACCTACGAGCAGTACTTC. As protein: CASSSGTTYEQYF.